This T cell receptor (beta chain) emerged from a study of blood T cell repertoires in COVID-19. Turning to the study itself: Donors in the United States, Italy and Spain gave samples during acute or convalescent COVID-19.

The CDR3 extends over 13 amino acids. V lost 4 bases and J 8 bases, leaving 11 bases between the germline ends. In this sample, this clone turned up once. In the study's own analysis: Cell counts per sample came from amplifying reference gene primers. The assay was immunoSEQ multiplex PCR, and TCRdb's table has in-frame clones only and misses some. V, J and clone size are taken as reported in that table, and D and trimming were inferred from the DNA itself. The repertoire holds about 110,000 clones, about 88% seen once, with under 3% in the top ten. Sequencing was done on a sample of peripheral blood. The V gene is TRBV12-3 or TRBV12-4, the J gene TRBJ2-2; no definite D call. This TCR was sampled from a human donor in a cohort sampled during active COVID-19. The CDR3 region has the DNA TGTGCCAGCAGTTCCCCTTACGGTGGGGAGCTGTTTTTT. This translates into CASSSPYGGELFF.